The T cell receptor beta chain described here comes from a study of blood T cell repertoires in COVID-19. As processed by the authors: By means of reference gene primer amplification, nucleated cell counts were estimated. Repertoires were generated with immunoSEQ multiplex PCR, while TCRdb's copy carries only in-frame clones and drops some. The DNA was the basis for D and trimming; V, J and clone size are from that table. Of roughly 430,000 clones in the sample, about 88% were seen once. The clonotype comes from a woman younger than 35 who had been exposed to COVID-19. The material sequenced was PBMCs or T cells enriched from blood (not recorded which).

The CDR3: CASTGRINEKLFF. The CDR3 region has the DNA TGTGCCAGCACAGGCAGAATTAATGAAAAACTGTTTTTT. This chain links TRBV2 with TRBJ1-4; D unresolved. CDR3 length: 13 amino acids. V was trimmed by 7 bases and J by 4 bases, leaving 10 bases between them. Germline assignment: CDR1 SNHLY and CDR2 FYNNEI.